This TCR beta chain stems from a study of CD8+ T cells in alopecia areata. Researchers gathered lesional scalp punch biopsies and peripheral blood from patients with alopecia areata. Sorting of CD4+ and CD8+ T cells was performed on PBMCs. Sequencing templates came from extracted RNA that was reverse transcribed into cDNA. Some clones are missing from TCRdb's copy, which holds only in-frame ones; the method was immunoSEQ multiplex PCR. The sample yields around 160,000 clones, around 86% seen once. CDR1 and CDR2 (germline): MNHEY, SMNVEV (reference sequence). CDR3 length: 15 residues. The V gene lost 6 bases and the J gene lost 8 bases, with 22 bases spanning the gap.

This TCR was recovered from a human donor with alopecia areata. This specimen consisted of CD8+ T cells sorted from blood, obtained at week 0. The chain uses TRBV27 and TRBJ1-2; possible D gene TRBD1, 6 bases. CDR3 in amino acids: CASSRPGALLEGYTF. CDR3 sequence (DNA): TGTGCCAGCAGCAGACCGGGGGCCCTCTTAGAGGGCTACACCTTC.